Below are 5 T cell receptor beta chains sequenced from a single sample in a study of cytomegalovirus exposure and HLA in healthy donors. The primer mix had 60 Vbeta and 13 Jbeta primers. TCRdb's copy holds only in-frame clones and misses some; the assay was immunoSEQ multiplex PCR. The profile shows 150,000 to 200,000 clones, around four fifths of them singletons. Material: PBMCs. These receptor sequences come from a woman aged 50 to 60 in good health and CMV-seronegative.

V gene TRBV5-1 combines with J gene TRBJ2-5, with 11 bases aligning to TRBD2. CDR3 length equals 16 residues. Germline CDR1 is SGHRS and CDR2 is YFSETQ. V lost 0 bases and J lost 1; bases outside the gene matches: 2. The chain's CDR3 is CASSLGLAGFQETQYF. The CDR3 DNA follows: TGCGCCAGCAGCTTGGGACTAGCGGGGTTCCAAGAGACCCAGTACTTC.

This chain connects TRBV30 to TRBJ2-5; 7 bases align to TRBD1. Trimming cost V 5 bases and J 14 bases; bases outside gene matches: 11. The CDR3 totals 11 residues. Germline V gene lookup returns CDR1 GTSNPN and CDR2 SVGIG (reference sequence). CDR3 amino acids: CAWWEGGAFYF. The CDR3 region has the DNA TGTGCCTGGTGGGAAGGGGGCGCGTTTTACTTC.

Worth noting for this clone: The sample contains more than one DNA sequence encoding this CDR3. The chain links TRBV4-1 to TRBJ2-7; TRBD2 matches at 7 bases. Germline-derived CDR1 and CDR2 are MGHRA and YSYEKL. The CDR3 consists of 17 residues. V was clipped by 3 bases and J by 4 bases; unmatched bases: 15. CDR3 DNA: TGCGCCAGCAGCCAGTCGGGAGGTGGCCAGGGAGGATACGAGCAGTACTTC. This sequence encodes CASSQSGGGQGGYEQYF.

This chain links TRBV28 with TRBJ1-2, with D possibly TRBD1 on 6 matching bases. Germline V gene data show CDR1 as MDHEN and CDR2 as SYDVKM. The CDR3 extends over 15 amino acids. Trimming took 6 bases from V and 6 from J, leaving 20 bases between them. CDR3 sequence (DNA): TGTGCCAGCAGCCTCAACAGGGTTCGAAGAGATGGCTACACCTTC. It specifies CASSLNRVRRDGYTF.

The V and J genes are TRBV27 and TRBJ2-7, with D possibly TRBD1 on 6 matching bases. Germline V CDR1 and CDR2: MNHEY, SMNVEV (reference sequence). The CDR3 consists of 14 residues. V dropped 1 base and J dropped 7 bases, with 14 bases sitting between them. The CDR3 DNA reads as TGTGCCAGCAGTTTATTAGCAGGGGCGCGGGAGCAGTACTTC. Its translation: CASSLLAGAREQYF.